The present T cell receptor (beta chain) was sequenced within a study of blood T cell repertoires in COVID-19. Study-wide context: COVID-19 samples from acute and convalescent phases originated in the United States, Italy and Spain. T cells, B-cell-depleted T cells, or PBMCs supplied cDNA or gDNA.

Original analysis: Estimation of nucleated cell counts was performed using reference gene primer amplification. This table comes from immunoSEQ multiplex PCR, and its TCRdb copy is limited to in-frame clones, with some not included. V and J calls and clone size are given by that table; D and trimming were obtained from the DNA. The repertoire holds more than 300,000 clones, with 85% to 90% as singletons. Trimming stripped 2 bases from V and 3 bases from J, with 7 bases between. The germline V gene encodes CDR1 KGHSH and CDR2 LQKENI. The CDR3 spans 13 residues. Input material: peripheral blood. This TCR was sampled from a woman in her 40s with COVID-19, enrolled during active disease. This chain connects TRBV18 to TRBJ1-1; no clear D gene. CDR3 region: CASSPSGYTEAFF. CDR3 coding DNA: TGTGCCAGCTCACCATCCGGGTACACTGAAGCTTTCTTT.